The 27 T cell receptor beta chains presented below share a single source sample, sequenced in a study of beta chain features in type 1 diabetes. The study reverse transcribed the entire isolated RNA, so it sequenced expressed TCRB transcripts. Clones were sequenced by immunoSEQ multiplex PCR, and TCRdb holds only the in-frame ones, with some missing. Of a few hundred thousand clones in the sample, roughly 12% are singletons; the top ten hold around 0.02%. The sequenced sample was naive CD4+ T cells from blood. The receptor source for this set is a man between 18 and 35 years old in good health.

The CDR3 coding sequence is TGTGCCAGTAGTATAGTTGTTGGACAGACCACAGATACGCAGTATTTT. It specifies CASSIVVGQTTDTQYF. V usage is TRBV19 and J usage is TRBJ2-3; TRBD1 is a possible D gene (6 bases). The V and J ends lost 1 base and 2 bases respectively, with 13 bases between them. The CDR3 is made up of 16 amino acids. The germline V gene has CDR1 LNHDA and CDR2 SQIVND (reference sequence).

This clone was seen more than once but under ten times. The V gene is TRBV5-1, the J gene TRBJ1-2; possible D gene TRBD1, 6 bases. The CDR3 is 12 residues long. The V gene's germline CDR1 is SGHRS and CDR2 YFSETQ. The V end was cut by 4 bases, the J end by 5 bases, with 9 bases between. The CDR3 sequence is CASSDRIYGYTF. The CDR3 DNA reads as TGCGCCAGCAGCGACAGGATTTATGGCTACACCTTC.

This clone was recorded a few times. The rearrangement joins TRBV5-1 to TRBJ2-5; maybe TRBD2 (7 bases). Germline V gives CDR1 SGHRS, CDR2 YFSETQ. Trimming left V 4 bases short and J 5 bases short, with 12 bases between. CDR3 length equals 13 residues. In nucleotides, the CDR3 is TGCGCCAGCAGCATACAGGGAGGGGAGACCCAGTACTTC. Protein sequence: CASSIQGGETQYF.

The rearrangement links TRBV7-6 to TRBJ2-3, with 7 positions matching TRBD1. The CDR3 has 16 amino acids. V gave up 1 base and J gave up 3 bases; unmatched junction bases: 7. Looked up from germline, CDR1 is SGHVS and CDR2 is FNYEAQ. The CDR3 loop reads CASSLGGGFGTDTQYF. The CDR3 DNA reads as TGTGCCAGCAGCTTAGGAGGGGGCTTTGGGACAGATACGCAGTATTTT.

CDR3 loop: CASSSRTETNEKLFF. The CDR3 DNA follows: TGCGCCAGCAGCTCAAGGACAGAGACTAATGAAAAACTGTTTTTT. The rearrangement links TRBV5-1 to TRBJ1-4; D possibly corresponds to TRBD1 (6 bases). CDR3 size: 15 residues. The V gene lost 3 bases and the J gene lost 2 bases, with 11 bases spanning the gap. Germline V lookup: CDR1 SGHRS, CDR2 YFSETQ.

This clone was observed many times. The chain joins TRBV29-1 to TRBJ2-7, with 7 bases identical to TRBD2. Germline trimming cut 4 bases from V and 5 bases from J; bases unmatched to any gene: 2. In germline, CDR1 is SQVTM, CDR2 ANQGSEA. The CDR3 extends over 11 amino acids. The chain's CDR3 is CSVGLADEQYF. In DNA, the CDR3 is TGCAGCGTTGGTCTAGCGGACGAGCAGTACTTC.

The chain combines TRBV30 with TRBJ2-3; D ambiguous. The V end lost 3 bases, the J end lost 0 bases, and 10 bases lay between the germline ends. The V gene's germline CDR1 is GTSNPN and CDR2 SVGIG (reference sequence). This CDR3 has 14 amino acids. The CDR3 DNA is TGTGCCTGGAGCGCTAGTCTTAGCACAGATACGCAGTATTTT. Its protein is CAWSASLSTDTQYF. The full variable domain, with the rest looked up from reference TRBV30 and TRBJ2-3, is SQTIHQWPATLVQPVGSPLSLECTVEGTSNPNLYWYRQAAGRGLQLLFYSVGIGQISSEVPQNLSASRPQDRQFILSSKKLLLSDSGFYLCAWSASLSTDTQYFGPGTRLTVL.

This clone was observed many times. The chain joins TRBV28 to TRBJ2-7, with D perhaps matching TRBD1 (5 bases). Trimming took 2 bases from V and 4 from J, leaving 12 bases between them. This CDR3 is 14 amino acids long. CDR1 and CDR2 (germline): MDHEN, SYDVKM. CDR3 in DNA: TGTGCCAGCAGTTTACCCTCAGGGCCATACGAGCAGTACTTC. Amino acid sequence: CASSLPSGPYEQYF.

This clone was seen more than once but under ten times. The chain combines TRBV10-3 with TRBJ2-5; 9 bases fit TRBD2. Germline CDR1 is ENHRY and CDR2 is SYGVKD. The CDR3 totals 14 residues. V dropped 5 bases and J dropped 4; count of bases not matched to a gene: 5. The CDR3 is CAISSGGGAETQYF. For the CDR3, the DNA is TGTGCCATCAGTTCTGGCGGGGGGGCAGAGACCCAGTACTTC.

The genes are TRBV9 and TRBJ1-1; 8 nucleotides line up with TRBD1. This CDR3 region has 13 residues. Germline CDR1 reads SGDLS; CDR2 reads YYNGEE. V dropped 4 bases and J dropped 4; count of bases not matched to a gene: 3. CDR3 DNA sequence: TGTGCCAGCAGCTTAACAGGGGGCACTGAAGCTTTCTTT. Protein sequence: CASSLTGGTEAFF.

This clone has only a few counts. This chain links TRBV14 with TRBJ2-1; 11 nucleotides match TRBD2. Trimming at V came to 1 base and at J to 5 bases, leaving 13 bases not matched to a gene. This CDR3 is 19 amino acids long. The germline CDR1 and CDR2 sequences are SGHDN and FVKESK. The CDR3, as DNA: TGTGCCAGCAGCCAAGGTTACTGGCGGCTAGCGGGGGGCAACAATGAGCAGTTCTTC. This gives the protein CASSQGYWRLAGGNNEQFF. The variable domain in full, with the rest retrieved from reference TRBV14 and TRBJ2-1, is EAGVTQFPSHSVIEKGQTVTLRCDPISGHDNLYWYRRVMGKEIKFLLHFVKESKQDESGMPNNRFLAERTGGTYSTLKVQPAELEDSGVYFCASSQGYWRLAGGNNEQFFGPGTRLTVL.

The chain recombines TRBV5-1 with TRBJ2-3, with D perhaps TRBD1 (6 bases). CDR3 length equals 16 residues. The V gene lost 0 bases and the J gene lost 4 bases, with 15 bases spanning the gap. Germline V gives CDR1 SGHRS, CDR2 YFSETQ. The CDR3: CASSLGGQGGPDTQYF. As DNA, the CDR3 is TGCGCCAGCAGCTTGGGGGGGCAGGGTGGGCCAGATACGCAGTATTTT.

This clone was seen a handful of times. The V and J genes are TRBV7-2 and TRBJ2-5, with 7 bases aligning to TRBD2. Trimming removed 7 bases from V and 4 bases from J; junction bases left unmatched: 3. The CDR3 is 12 residues long. Germline lookup yields CDR1 SGHTA and CDR2 FQGNSA. The CDR3 nucleotides are TGTGCCAGCACCCCGGGGGGAGAGACCCAGTACTTC. Translation gives CASTPGGETQYF.

This clone was seen a handful of times. J is TRBJ2-3 and V is TRBV11-2; TRBD2 might be the D (5 bases). This CDR3 has 14 residues. Germline CDR1 is SGHAT and CDR2 is FQNNGV. The germline V and J ends were trimmed by 4 bases and 8 bases, with 16 bases remaining between them. CDR3 bases: TGTGCCAGCAGCTCCGTAGGCGGGTCCGGTACGCAGTATTTT. It specifies CASSSVGGSGTQYF.

The rearrangement links TRBV28 to TRBJ2-1; 7 bases map to TRBD2. Germline CDR1 and CDR2: MDHEN and SYDVKM. V lost 5 bases and J lost 2; bases outside the gene matches: 9. The CDR3 is made up of 16 amino acids. CDR3: CASSGPGGSTYNEQFF. The CDR3 region has the DNA TGTGCCAGCAGTGGGCCCGGCGGGAGTACCTACAATGAGCAGTTCTTC.

This clone was recorded a few times. J is TRBJ2-5 and V is TRBV4-2; 9 bases agree with TRBD1. With the DNA end fitting TRBJ2-7 better, the J assignment may be wrong. The CDR3 is 15 residues long. CDR1 and CDR2 from the germline V gene are LGHNA and YNFKEQ. Here the CDR3 reads CASSRSGQGIYEQYF. CDR3 nucleotide sequence: TGTGCCAGCAGCCGTTCGGGACAGGGTATCTACGAGCAGTACTTC.

A few counts support this clone. The CDR3 loop reads CASSLDRVGPQHF. The CDR3 coding sequence is TGTGCCAGCAGCCTGGACAGGGTCGGGCCCCAGCATTTT. The rearrangement joins TRBV7-9 to TRBJ1-5, with TRBD1 matching 8 bases. The germline V gene has CDR1 SEHNR and CDR2 FQNEAQ (reference sequence). The trim removed 5 bases at V and 9 bases at J, leaving 6 bases unmatched. There are 13 residues in the CDR3.

This clone was detected only a few times. The chain uses TRBV23-1 and TRBJ1-3, with 10 bases identical to TRBD1. TRBV23-1 is an ORF; its function is uncertain. The CDR3 is 14 amino acids. J lost 9 bases, V lost 4 bases, and 6 bases had no gene match. CDR3 DNA sequence: TGCGCCAGCAGTCGGGACAGGGGAAGTTGCACCATATATTTT. This sequence encodes CASSRDRGSCTIYF.

Only a few counts were recorded for this clone. The V gene is TRBV9, the J gene TRBJ1-4; 8 bases are a match to TRBD1. The CDR3 has 15 residues. Germline CDR1 SGDLS, CDR2 YYNGEE. With V trimmed by 3 bases and J by 5 bases, 6 bases remained unmatched. The CDR3 bases are TGTGCCAGCAGCGACCGGACAGGGACGAATGAAAAACTGTTTTTT. It encodes CASSDRTGTNEKLFF.

This clone was recorded a few times. The V gene is TRBV18, the J gene TRBJ1-2, with D perhaps matching TRBD1 (5 bases). The CDR3 is made up of 13 amino acids. Trimming stripped 5 bases from V and 2 bases from J, with 9 bases between. Germline values: CDR1 KGHSH, CDR2 LQKENI. This CDR3 reads CASSAGLNYGYTF. The CDR3 bases are TGTGCCAGCTCAGCAGGGCTCAACTATGGCTACACCTTC.

A few counts support this clone. This chain joins TRBV28 and TRBJ1-2; D uncertain. Trimming took off 5 bases at V and 4 bases at J, with 8 bases between the two ends. Germline CDR1 is MDHEN and CDR2 is SYDVKM. The CDR3 has 12 amino acids. The CDR3 DNA sequence: TGTGCCAGCAGTACCGGTACCTATGGCTACACCTTC. It specifies CASSTGTYGYTF.

This clone was counted a few times. The gene calls are TRBV30 and TRBJ2-5; D unclear. From germline, CDR1 is GTSNPN and CDR2 SVGIG (reference sequence). V lost 0 bases and J 5 bases, leaving 7 bases between the germline ends. The CDR3 spans 12 residues. CDR3 loop: CAWSVRAETQYF. The CDR3 nucleotides are TGTGCCTGGAGTGTAAGAGCGGAGACCCAGTACTTC.

The gene calls are TRBV19 and TRBJ1-5, with D possibly TRBD1 on 5 matching bases. Germline V gene data show CDR1 as LNHDA and CDR2 as SQIVND (reference sequence). The CDR3 is 13 amino acids. With 4 bases removed from V and 6 bases from J, the gap between germline ends came to 10 bases. CDR3 in amino acids: CASSTQGFQPQHF. The CDR3 region has the DNA TGTGCCAGTAGTACTCAGGGATTTCAGCCCCAGCATTTT.

The table lists this clone with many counts. This chain connects TRBV7-9 to TRBJ2-3, with 8 bases fitting TRBD1. Germline CDR1 and CDR2: SEHNR and FQNEAQ (reference sequence). V was pared by 5 bases and J by 0 bases, with 4 bases of the junction left unmatched. CDR3 length equals 15 residues. CDR3 coding DNA: TGTGCCAGCAGCCCCACAGGGGGGAGCACAGATACGCAGTATTTT. It encodes CASSPTGGSTDTQYF.

The rearrangement links TRBV5-4 to TRBJ2-1; 10 bases are a match to TRBD2. Germline CDR1 and CDR2: SGHNT and YYREEE (reference sequence). V shed 1 base and J 6 bases; nucleotides not matched to a gene: 7. The CDR3 contains 16 residues. DNA for the CDR3: TGTGCCAGCAGCTTGTTCGGACTAGCGGTGGGCAATGAGCAGTTCTTC. Encoded protein: CASSLFGLAVGNEQFF.

The chain employs TRBV11-2 and TRBJ1-1; D unclear. Looked up from germline, CDR1 is SGHAT and CDR2 is FQNNGV. The CDR3 runs 12 residues. V lost 2 bases and J 2 bases, leaving 3 bases between the germline ends. In DNA, the CDR3 is TGTGCCAGCAGCTTACTTAACACTGAAGCTTTCTTT. This gives the protein CASSLLNTEAFF.

The J gene is TRBJ2-4, the V gene TRBV27; TRBD1 might be the D (6 bases). This CDR3 is built from 15 residues. Germline CDR1 MNHEY, CDR2 SMNVEV (reference sequence). V was pared by 6 bases and J by 10 bases, with 22 bases between. The CDR3 protein is CASSRQQGIGTIQYF. The CDR3 nucleotides read TGTGCCAGCAGCCGTCAACAGGGTATCGGAACTATTCAGTACTTC.